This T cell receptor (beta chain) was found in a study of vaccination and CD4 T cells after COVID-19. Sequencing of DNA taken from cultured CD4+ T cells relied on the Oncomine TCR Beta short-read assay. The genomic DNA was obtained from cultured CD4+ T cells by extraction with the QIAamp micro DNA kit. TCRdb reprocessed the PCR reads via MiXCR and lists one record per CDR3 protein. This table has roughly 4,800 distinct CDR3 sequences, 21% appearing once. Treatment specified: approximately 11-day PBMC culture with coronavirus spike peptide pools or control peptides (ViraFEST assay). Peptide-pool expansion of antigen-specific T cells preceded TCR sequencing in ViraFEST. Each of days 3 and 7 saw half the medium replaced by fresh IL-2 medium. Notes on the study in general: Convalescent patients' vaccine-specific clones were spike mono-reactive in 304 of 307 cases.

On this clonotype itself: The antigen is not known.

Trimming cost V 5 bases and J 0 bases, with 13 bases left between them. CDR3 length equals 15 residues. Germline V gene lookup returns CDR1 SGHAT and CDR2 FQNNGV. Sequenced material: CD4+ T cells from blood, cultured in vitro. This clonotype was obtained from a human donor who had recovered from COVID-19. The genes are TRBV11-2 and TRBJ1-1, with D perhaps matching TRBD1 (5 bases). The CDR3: CASSRGGGMNTEAFF. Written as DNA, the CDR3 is TGTGCCAGCAGCCGTGGGGGGGGGATGAACACTGAAGCTTTCTTT.